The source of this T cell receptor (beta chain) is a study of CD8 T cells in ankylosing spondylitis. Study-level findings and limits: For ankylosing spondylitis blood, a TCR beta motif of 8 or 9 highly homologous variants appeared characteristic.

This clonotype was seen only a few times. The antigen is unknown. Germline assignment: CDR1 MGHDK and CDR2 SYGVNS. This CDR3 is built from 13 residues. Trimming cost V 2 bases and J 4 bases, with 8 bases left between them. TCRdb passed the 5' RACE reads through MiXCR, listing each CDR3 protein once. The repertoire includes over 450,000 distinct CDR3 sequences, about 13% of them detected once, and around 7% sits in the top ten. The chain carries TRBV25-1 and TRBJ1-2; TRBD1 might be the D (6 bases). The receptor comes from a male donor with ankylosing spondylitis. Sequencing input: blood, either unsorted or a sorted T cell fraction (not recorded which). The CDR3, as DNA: TGTGCCAGCAGTGAAGGGGGCCTCTATGGCTACACCTTC. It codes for CASSEGGLYGYTF.